Following are 20 T cell receptor beta chains from one sample sequenced in a study of patients and donors after allogeneic stem cell transplantation. MiXCR, run by TCRdb on the RT-PCR reads, gives a single entry per CDR3 protein. The data show around 82,000 distinct CDR3 sequences, 5% seen once. Sequencing was done on a sample of blood, either unsorted or a sorted T cell fraction (not recorded which). These TCRs come from a human donor who was either an allogeneic HSCT recipient or a stem cell or donor lymphocyte infusion donor (not recorded which). It is not recorded whose cells these are; they may come from a transplant donor.

About this clonotype: A single base separates this from a much larger clone, so it may be a read error. Here the CDR3 omits its conserved ending phenylalanine or tryptophan, so a read error is the likely source. The chain links TRBV3-1 to TRBJ2-7; TRBD2 is a possible D gene (5 bases). CDR3 size: 13 residues. V shed 1 base and J shed 6 bases, with 10 bases lying between them. Germline V gene data show CDR1 as LGHDT and CDR2 as YNNKEL (reference sequence). Here the CDR3 reads CASSQGVGVEQYL. The CDR3 coding sequence is TGTGCCAGCAGCCAAGGGGTCGGGGTCGAGCAGTACCTC.

This clonotype was counted ten times or more. This chain joins TRBV7-2 and TRBJ1-1, with D hard to call. The V gene lost 5 bases and the J gene lost 5 bases, with 12 bases spanning the gap. This CDR3 contains 13 residues. Germline assignment: CDR1 SGHTA and CDR2 FQGNSA. CDR3 coding DNA: TGTGCCAGCAGCCCCTACACGGGGACTGAAGCTTTCTTT. Protein: CASSPYTGTEAFF.

This clonotype was counted ten times or more. This rearrangement joins TRBV13 to TRBJ2-4, with D possibly being TRBD1 (5 bases). Germline V gene sequence: CDR1 PRHDT, CDR2 FYEKMQ (reference sequence). The CDR3 spans 14 residues. V was pared by 2 bases and J by 3 bases, with 8 bases between. CDR3 amino acids: CASSLKGDKNIQYF. CDR3 coding DNA: TGTGCCAGCAGCTTAAAAGGGGACAAAAACATTCAGTACTTC.

This clonotype was detected a few times. The chain recombines TRBV19 with TRBJ2-6; no firm D call. Trimming took off 1 base at V and 0 bases at J, with 10 bases between the two ends. The CDR3 runs 17 residues. Germline values: CDR1 LNHDA, CDR2 SQIVND (reference sequence). CDR3 bases: TGTGCCAGTAGTATAGTAGGGCGCTACTCTGGGGCCAACGTCCTGACTTTC. This encodes CASSIVGRYSGANVLTF.

This chain connects TRBV15 to TRBJ1-2; D not resolved. V dropped 0 bases and J dropped 4 bases, with 6 bases sitting between them. Germline values: CDR1 LNHNV, CDR2 YYDKDF (reference sequence). The CDR3 has 13 residues. The CDR3 sequence is CATSRDLVYGYTF. The CDR3 bases are TGTGCCACCAGCAGAGATCTGGTCTATGGCTACACCTTC. The full variable domain, rest sourced from reference TRBV15 and TRBJ1-2, is DAMVIQNPRYQVTQFGKPVTLSCSQTLNHNVMYWYQQKSSQAPKLLFHYYDKDFNNEADTPDNFQSRRPNTSFCFLDIRSPGLGDTAMYLCATSRDLVYGYTFGSGTRLTVV.

Ten or more counts support this clonotype. The rearrangement uses TRBV12-3 or TRBV12-4 and TRBJ1-5; D call uncertain. The CDR3 length is 13 residues. V dropped 2 bases and J dropped 7 bases, with 9 bases sitting between them. The CDR3 bases are TGTGCCAGCAGTTTACAGCTGGAACAGCCCCAGCATTTT. It encodes CASSLQLEQPQHF.

The chain is built from TRBV5-1 and TRBJ2-7, with 9 bases matching TRBD2. The CDR3 covers 15 residues. With 0 bases clipped from V and 4 bases from J, the junction kept 5 bases outside the gene matches. The germline V gene has CDR1 SGHRS and CDR2 YFSETQ. In DNA, the CDR3 is TGCGCCAGCAGCTTGGCTAGCGGGATAGGGTACGAGCAGTACTTC. Translating gives CASSLASGIGYEQYF. The full variable domain, completed using reference TRBV5-1 and TRBJ2-7, is KAGVTQTPRYLIKTRGQQVTLSCSPISGHRSVSWYQQTPGQGLQFLFEYFSETQRNKGNFPGRFSGRQFSNSRSEMNVSTLELGDSALYLCASSLASGIGYEQYFGPGTRLTVT.

This clonotype was seen only a few times. The V call is TRBV3-1, the J call TRBJ1-1, with D perhaps TRBD1 (5 bases). V lost 6 bases and J lost 4, with 15 bases in between. Per germline, CDR1 LGHDT and CDR2 YNNKEL (reference sequence). This CDR3 contains 14 residues. Here the CDR3 DNA reads TGTGCCAGCAGGCAACAGGCTCGTCCCACTGAAGCTTTCTTT. Translation: CASRQQARPTEAFF.

This clonotype was recorded many times. The V and J genes are TRBV10-3 and TRBJ1-2; unclear D gene. CDR3 length equals 14 residues. Looked up from germline, CDR1 is ENHRY and CDR2 is SYGVKD. V dropped 2 bases and J dropped 7 bases, with 14 bases sitting between them. CDR3 in DNA: TGTGCCATCAGTGAGGGAAAGGGTTATGGTGGCTACACCTTC. Its translation is CAISEGKGYGGYTF.

A few counts support this clonotype. The chain recombines TRBV28 with TRBJ1-2; 8 bases align to TRBD1. Germline loops: CDR1 MDHEN, CDR2 SYDVKM. The length of the CDR3 is 15 residues. V dropped 7 bases and J dropped 4; count of bases not matched to a gene: 11. The CDR3 sequence: CASTLGRGLLYGYTF. The CDR3 nucleotides are TGTGCCAGCACCTTGGGCAGGGGGCTCCTCTATGGCTACACCTTC.

V usage is TRBV4-2 and J usage is TRBJ2-7; 7 positions agree with TRBD1. V lost 1 base and J lost 3; bases outside the gene matches: 6. This CDR3 has 15 residues. Germline V lookup: CDR1 LGHNA, CDR2 YNFKEQ. CDR3 bases: TGTGCCAGCAGCCAAGGGGAAAGGGACAGCTACGAGCAGTACTTC. Protein sequence: CASSQGERDSYEQYF.

This clonotype was counted at least ten times. V and J are TRBV28 and TRBJ2-2; no definite D call. Deletions cut 4 bases from V and 2 bases from J, with 5 bases between. CDR1 MDHEN and CDR2 SYDVKM come from the germline V gene. The CDR3 is made up of 13 amino acids. The CDR3 coding sequence is TGTGCCAGCAGTTCCCCCAACACCGGGGAGCTGTTTTTT. It specifies CASSSPNTGELFF.

This clonotype showed up many times. The chain links TRBV12-3 or TRBV12-4 to TRBJ2-3, with TRBD2 matching 9 bases. The CDR3 is 17 amino acids. Losses at the gene ends were 6 bases for V and 1 base for J; bases not matched to a gene: 11. In nucleotides, the CDR3 is TGTGCCAGCAGCCGATCCCACTTAGCGGGAGGCACAGATACGCAGTATTTT. The encoded protein is CASSRSHLAGGTDTQYF.

This clonotype was seen at least ten times. J is TRBJ2-3 and V is TRBV5-1; 10 nucleotides line up with TRBD2. Per germline, CDR1 SGHRS and CDR2 YFSETQ. The CDR3 has 16 amino acids. V was pared by 3 bases and J by 0 bases, with 4 bases of the junction left unmatched. In DNA, the CDR3 is TGCGCCAGCAGCTCCGGACTAGCGGAAAGCACAGATACGCAGTATTTT. The encoded protein is CASSSGLAESTDTQYF. Filled out from reference TRBV5-1 and TRBJ2-3, the complete variable domain reads KAGVTQTPRYLIKTRGQQVTLSCSPISGHRSVSWYQQTPGQGLQFLFEYFSETQRNKGNFPGRFSGRQFSNSRSEMNVSTLELGDSALYLCASSSGLAESTDTQYFGPGTRLTVL.

This clonotype has a count of ten or more. The rearrangement uses TRBV20-1 and TRBJ1-1; 7 positions match TRBD1. CDR3 length: 16 amino acids. The germline CDR1 and CDR2 sequences are DFQATT and SNEGSKA (reference sequence). With V trimmed by 0 bases and J by 1 base, 8 bases remained unmatched. CDR3 region: CSARDAGTAQNTEAFF. The CDR3 DNA sequence: TGCAGTGCTAGAGATGCTGGGACAGCCCAGAACACTGAAGCTTTCTTT.

This clonotype was observed many times. V usage is TRBV3-1 and J usage is TRBJ1-1; 7 bases fit TRBD1. Germline V gives CDR1 LGHDT, CDR2 YNNKEL (reference sequence). The CDR3 has 14 amino acids. J was trimmed by 2 bases and V by 3 bases; bases with no gene match: 3. CDR3 DNA: TGTGCCAGCAGCCAGACAGGGAGTAACACTGAAGCTTTCTTT. This translates into CASSQTGSNTEAFF. Full variable domain (remainder filled in from reference TRBV3-1 and TRBJ1-1): DTAVSQTPKYLVTQMGNDKSIKCEQNLGHDTMYWYKQDSKKFLKIMFSYNNKELIINETVPNRFSPKSPDKAHLNLHINSLELGDSAVYFCASSQTGSNTEAFFGQGTRLTVV.

This clonotype was observed many times. The rearrangement links TRBV19 to TRBJ1-1, with D unclear. Trimming took 6 bases from V and 1 from J, leaving 3 bases between them. The germline CDR1 and CDR2 sequences are LNHDA and SQIVND (reference sequence). The CDR3 is 11 amino acids. The CDR3: CASRRNTEAFF. CDR3 nucleotides: TGTGCCAGTAGGAGGAACACTGAAGCTTTCTTT.

Remarks on this clonotype: The junction shows a germline mismatch at one end, possibly a read error. The chain carries TRBV7-7 and TRBJ2-1; possibly TRBD1 or TRBD2 for D (5 bases each). There are 15 residues in the CDR3. The germline V gene encodes CDR1 SSHAT and CDR2 FNYEAQ (reference sequence). The CDR3 region is CASSFSPGPHNEQFF. CDR3 bases: TGTGCTAGCAGCTTTAGTCCGGGACCCCACAATGAGCAGTTCTTC.

This clonotype was counted between two and nine times. This rearrangement joins TRBV9 to TRBJ1-3; D is perhaps TRBD1 (5 bases). Trimming took 6 bases from V and 0 from J, leaving 16 bases between them. Germline assignment: CDR1 SGDLS and CDR2 YYNGEE. This CDR3 spans 16 amino acids. The CDR3: CASTLGASSSGNTIYF. CDR3 DNA sequence: TGTGCCAGCACCCTTGGGGCCAGTTCCTCTGGAAACACCATATATTTT.

This clonotype was counted many times. This sequence joins TRBV19 and TRBJ1-1, with TRBD1 as a possible D gene (5 bases). V was trimmed by 9 bases and J by 0 bases, leaving 17 bases between them. Per the germline V gene, CDR1 is LNHDA and CDR2 is SQIVND (reference sequence). The CDR3 has 15 amino acids. The CDR3 DNA sequence: TGTGCCAGCAAGCGGGGGGTCGGCATGAACACTGAAGCTTTCTTT. Its protein product is CASKRGVGMNTEAFF.